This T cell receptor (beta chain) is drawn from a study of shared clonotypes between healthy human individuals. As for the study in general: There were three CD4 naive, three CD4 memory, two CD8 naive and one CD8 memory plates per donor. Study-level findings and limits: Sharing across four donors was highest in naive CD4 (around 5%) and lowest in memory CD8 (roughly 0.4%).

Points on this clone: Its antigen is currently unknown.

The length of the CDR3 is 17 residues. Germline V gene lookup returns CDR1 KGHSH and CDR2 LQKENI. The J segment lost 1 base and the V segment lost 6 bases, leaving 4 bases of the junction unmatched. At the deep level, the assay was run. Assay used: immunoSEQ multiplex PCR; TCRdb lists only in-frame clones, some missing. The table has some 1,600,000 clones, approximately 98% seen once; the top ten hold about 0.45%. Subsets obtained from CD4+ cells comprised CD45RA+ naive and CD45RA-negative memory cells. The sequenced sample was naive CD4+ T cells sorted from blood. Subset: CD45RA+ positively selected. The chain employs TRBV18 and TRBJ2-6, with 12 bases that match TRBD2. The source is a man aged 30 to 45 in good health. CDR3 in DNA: TGTGCCAGCTCCCAGGGACTAGCGGGTTCTGGGGCCAACGTCCTGACTTTC. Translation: CASSQGLAGSGANVLTF.